A selection of T cell receptor beta chains follows, all from one sample in a study of spatial heterogeneity in lung cancer. One entry per CDR3 protein results from TCRdb running MiXCR on the 5' RACE reads. The data contain about 16,000 distinct CDR3 sequences, 5% to 7% of them seen just once; the ten biggest clones take up around 10%. The sample in question was lung tumor tissue, obtained at surgery. These receptors all come from a female donor with early-stage non-small cell lung cancer. CDR3s include the opening cysteine and the closing phenylalanine or tryptophan. A D gene is named only where the DNA matches it firmly. Size is stated for part of the rows, as once, few or many counts, or as a class when the clone is expanded.

>TRBV3-1|.|TRBJ2-1|.
TGTGCCAGCAGCCCCAAGCGAGGTGAGCAGTTCTTC
CASSPKRGEQFF
>TRBV12-3/TRBV12-4|few|TRBJ1-2|.
TGTGCCAGCAGTCCGAGGGACTTCTATGGCTACACCTTC
CASSPRDFYGYTF
>TRBV6-6|few|TRBJ1-4|TRBD1
TGTGCCAGCAGTTACTCCAGGGGGCGACGGGAAAAACTGTTTTTT
CASSYSRGRREKLFF
>TRBV7-6|many|TRBJ2-1|TRBD2
TGTGCCAGCAGCCTACTAGCGGGAGGACAAAACAATGAGCAGTTCTTC
CASSLLAGGQNNEQFF
>TRBV30|many|TRBJ2-7|.
TGTGCCTGGAGGATAGGCTCGGCCACCGAGCAGTACTTC
CAWRIGSATEQYF
>TRBV11-2|many|TRBJ2-7|TRBD1
TGTGCCAGCAGCTTACAGACAGGGCCCCTCTACGAGCAGTACTTC
CASSLQTGPLYEQYF
>TRBV2|.|TRBJ2-2|TRBD2
TGTGCCAGCAGTGAGCGAGCGGGGGTGAACACCGGGGAGCTGTTTTTT
CASSERAGVNTGELFF
>TRBV7-3|.|TRBJ2-1|.
TGTGCCAGCAGCTTAACTTTGACTCCTGGCAATGAGCAGTTCTTC
CASSLTLTPGNEQFF
>TRBV20-1|many|TRBJ2-1|TRBD2
TGCAGTGTCCGGGGGCTAGCGGGAATCAAAACCTACAATGAGCAGTTCTTC
CSVRGLAGIKTYNEQFF
>TRBV24-1|many|TRBJ2-1|.
TGTGCCACCAGTGGAGGGGGAAAGGGACATCTTTCCTACAATGAGCAGTTCTTC
CATSGGGKGHLSYNEQFF
>TRBV7-9|many|TRBJ2-2|.
TGTGCCAGCAGCTTAGGCGGAACCGGGGAGCTGTTTTTT
CASSLGGTGELFF
>TRBV28|many|TRBJ1-1|.
TGTGCCAGCAGTCCCCCCGCGGGTACCACTGAAGCTTTCTTT
CASSPPAGTTEAFF
>TRBV27|medium-sized|TRBJ2-5|.
TGTGCCAGCAGTCATCAGGGGCAAGAGACCCAGTACTTC
CASSHQGQETQYF
>TRBV7-3|many|TRBJ2-2|TRBD2
TGTGCCAGCAGCTTAACGCCGGGACTAGCGGGAGGAGGGGAGCTGTTTTTT
CASSLTPGLAGGGELFF
>TRBV20-1|many|TRBJ1-2|.
TGCAGTGCCCCGATCCCAGGGCACTCCTATGGCTACACCTTC
CSAPIPGHSYGYTF
>TRBV7-2|many|TRBJ1-6|.
TGTGCCAGCAGAACAGACGGCACGGGGGATTCACCCCTCCACTTT
CASRTDGTGDSPLHF
>TRBV20-1|few|TRBJ2-3|TRBD2
TGCAGTGCTAGTGTCTGGACTAGAGGCGCAGATACGCAGTATTTT
CSASVWTRGADTQYF
>TRBV19|many|TRBJ2-2|.
TGTGCCAGTAGTAACCCGAACACCGGGGAGCTGTTTTTT
CASSNPNTGELFF
>TRBV7-7|.|TRBJ2-2|.
TGTGCTAGCAGCTTAACTAGGGCGAACACCGGGGAGCTGTTTTTT
CASSLTRANTGELFF
>TRBV11-2|.|TRBJ2-7|TRBD1
TGTGCCAGCAGCTTATTGGGACAGGGTAGCGAGCAGTACTTC
CASSLLGQGSEQYF
>TRBV18|many|TRBJ2-4|.
TGTGCCAGCTCACAGGGGACCAAAAACATTCAGTACTTC
CASSQGTKNIQYF
>TRBV5-4|many|TRBJ2-7|.
TGTGCCAGCAGCTTGGTAAGCGGCGAGCAGTACTTC
CASSLVSGEQYF
>TRBV6-2/TRBV6-3|many|TRBJ2-7|.
TGTGCCAGCAGTCCCCGGGGGTCCACACTCTACGAGCAGTACTTC
CASSPRGSTLYEQYF
>TRBV5-6|many|TRBJ2-5|.
TGTGCCAGCAGCTCGAGGCCCCGTCCCCAAGAGACCCAGTACTTC
CASSSRPRPQETQYF
>TRBV7-2|few|TRBJ2-7|.
TGTGCCAGCAGCTTAGCGCTAGGAGCCAACTACGAGCAGTACTTC
CASSLALGANYEQYF
>TRBV28|many|TRBJ2-7|TRBD2
TGTGCCAGCAGCGGGACTAGCCACGAGCAGTACTTC
CASSGTSHEQYF
>TRBV11-3|many|TRBJ2-1|.
TGTGCCAGCAGCCCTGGAGGGGGCAATGAGCAGTTCTTC
CASSPGGGNEQFF
>TRBV27|medium-sized|TRBJ2-1|TRBD2
TGTGCCAGCAGCGGGAGGGCCTTGACCTACAATGAGCAGTTCTTC
CASSGRALTYNEQFF
>TRBV3-1|medium-sized|TRBJ2-6|.
TGTGCCAGCAGCCAAGGGGCCCGGACTGGGGCCAACGTCCTGACTTTC
CASSQGARTGANVLTF
>TRBV18|many|TRBJ2-5|.
TGTGCCAGCTCACCATTTAAAGAGACCCAGTACTTC
CASSPFKETQYF
>TRBV24-1|many|TRBJ2-1|.
TGTGCCACCAGTGGGCAAGCGGGCCTATACAATGAGCAGTTCTTC
CATSGQAGLYNEQFF
>TRBV20-1|.|TRBJ2-7|.
TGCAGTGCTGGCAAGGACGGGTACTCCTACGAGCAGTACTTC
CSAGKDGYSYEQYF
>TRBV7-2|many|TRBJ2-5|.
TGTGCCAGCAGCTTAGGCCTGGAGACCCAGTACTTC
CASSLGLETQYF
>TRBV27|many|TRBJ1-1|.
TGTGCCAGCAGTCAAGCCGCGGTGAACACTGAAGCTTTCTTT
CASSQAAVNTEAFF
>TRBV4-2|medium-sized|TRBJ2-3|TRBD2
TGTGCCAGCAGCCAAGGCGGGAGGTTTACAGATACGCAGTATTTT
CASSQGGRFTDTQYF
>TRBV5-1|many|TRBJ2-5|TRBD2
TGCGCCAGCAGCTTGGGACCCCAGCGGGAGGGTCCAGGAGAGACCCAGTACTTC
CASSLGPQREGPGETQYF
>TRBV6-2/TRBV6-3|many|TRBJ2-5|.
TGTGCCAGCAGTTACTCGGTCGGTCAAGAGACCCAGTACTTC
CASSYSVGQETQYF
>TRBV3-1|many|TRBJ2-1|.
TGTGCCAGCAGCCAGTCCGGGACGCTCAATGAGCAGTTCTTC
CASSQSGTLNEQFF
>TRBV20-1|medium-sized|TRBJ2-3|.
TGCAGTGCTTTCCGGGAGTTGGCAGATACGCAGTATTTT
CSAFRELADTQYF
>TRBV5-1|.|TRBJ2-7|.
TGCGCCAGCAGCTTGGTTGCCAACAATGCCCCCTACGAGCAGTACTTC
CASSLVANNAPYEQYF
>TRBV4-1|many|TRBJ2-5|TRBD1
TGCGCCAGCAGCCAAGGGAAAACAGGGGGCGCGGAGACCCAGTACTTC
CASSQGKTGGAETQYF
>TRBV7-7|many|TRBJ2-7|TRBD1
TGTGCTAGCAGCTTAGCAGGGGGAGAAGCCTACGAGCAGTACTTC
CASSLAGGEAYEQYF
>TRBV30|many|TRBJ1-5|TRBD1
TGTGCCTTCTCCACCCGACAGGGCGAGCAGCCCCAGCATTTT
CAFSTRQGEQPQHF